The clone carrying this TCR beta chain was counted a few times. Its antigen is as yet unknown. Germline-derived CDR1 and CDR2 are SEHNR and FQNEAQ (reference sequence). J lost 0 bases, V lost 1 base, and 3 bases had no gene match. The CDR3 loop spans 16 amino acids. A multiplex PCR was run with 60 Vbeta primers and 13 Jbeta primers. Using immunoSEQ multiplex PCR, the repertoire was profiled, and TCRdb retains in-frame clones only, with some absent. Of 55,000 to 70,000 clones in the sample, about 84% were seen once. This sample stems from a study of cytomegalovirus exposure and HLA in healthy donors. Study findings and constraints: When a later analysis was performed, an Asian-associated ancestry cluster reportedly had fewer N-insertions than the roughly 690-donor mean.

Sequencing was performed on PBMCs. V gene TRBV7-9 combines with J gene TRBJ2-4; 7 bases match TRBD2. The source of this sequence is a male donor in good health and CMV-seronegative. CDR3 loop: CASSLGAGLAKNIQYF. Written as DNA, the CDR3 is TGTGCCAGCAGCTTAGGAGCGGGACTAGCCAAAAACATTCAGTACTTC.